This T cell receptor beta chain was captured by sequencing in a study of CD8 T cells in ankylosing spondylitis. Study-wide results and caveats: The study looked at matched synovial fluid samples from ankylosing spondylitis patients. Disease-linked clones were reported to be significantly enriched there. Ankylosing spondylitis blood appeared to be characterized by a TCR beta motif of about eight highly homologous variants.

Trimming cost V 4 bases and J 8 bases; bases outside gene matches: 8. The CDR3 contains 15 residues. Germline values: CDR1 PRHDT, CDR2 FYEKMQ (reference sequence). Libraries of TCR beta came from quantitative 5'-RACE with molecular barcodes. TCRdb fed the 5' RACE reads into MiXCR, producing one record per CDR3 protein. The table lists about 540,000 distinct CDR3 sequences, roughly 13% of them singletons. Points on this clonotype: Its target is unknown.

Sequences were obtained from blood, either unsorted or a sorted T cell fraction (not recorded which). The chain combines TRBV13 with TRBJ2-1; 10 bases line up with TRBD1. The source is a male donor with ankylosing spondylitis. The CDR3 bases are TGTGCCAGCAGCTCCCGGGACAGGGGAATGGATGAGCAGTTCTTC. It translates to CASSSRDRGMDEQFF.